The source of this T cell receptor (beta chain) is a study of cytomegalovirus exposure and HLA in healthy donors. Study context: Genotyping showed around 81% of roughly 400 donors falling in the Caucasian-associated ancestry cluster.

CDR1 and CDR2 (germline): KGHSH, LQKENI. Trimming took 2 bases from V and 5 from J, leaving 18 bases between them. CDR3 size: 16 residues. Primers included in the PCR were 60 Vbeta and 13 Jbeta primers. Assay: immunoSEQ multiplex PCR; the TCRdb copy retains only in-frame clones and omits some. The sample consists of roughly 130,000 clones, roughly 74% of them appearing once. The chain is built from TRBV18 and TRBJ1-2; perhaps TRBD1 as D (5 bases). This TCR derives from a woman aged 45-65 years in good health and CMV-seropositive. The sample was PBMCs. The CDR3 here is CASSPEAPGGSYGYTF. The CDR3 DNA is TGTGCCAGCTCACCAGAAGCCCCCGGGGGGTCTTATGGCTACACCTTC.